This T cell receptor beta chain was captured by sequencing in a study of cytomegalovirus exposure and HLA in healthy donors. Study details: The roughly 110 validation repertoires were reported in a later analysis to have been generated on the same platform as the approximately 600 first-cohort repertoires.

Deletions cut 2 bases from V and 1 base from J, with 8 bases between. CDR1 SEHNR and CDR2 FQNEAQ come from the germline V gene (reference sequence). The CDR3 loop spans 14 amino acids. Findings of the study overall: It was found in a later analysis that first-cohort TCR clusters tended to co-occur in the 130 or so validation repertoires. According to the study, roughly 160 TCR beta chains were cytomegalovirus-associated.

Concerning this clone: Its antigen is still unknown.

TCRdb keeps only in-frame clones here, not all; method: immunoSEQ multiplex PCR. Of 70,000 to 80,000 clones detected, approximately 93% appear once; the ten largest clones hold roughly 2%. V gene TRBV7-9 combines with J gene TRBJ2-5, with TRBD1 as a possible D gene (7 bases). What was sequenced was PBMCs. This receptor was taken from a woman aged 18-29 years in good health and CMV-seronegative. CDR3: CASSLQGGQETQYF. The CDR3 nucleotides read TGTGCCAGCAGCTTACAGGGGGGCCAAGAGACCCAGTACTTC.